The clone carrying this TCR beta chain has ten or more counts. What it binds is unknown. One end of the junction does not line up with germline, which may come from a read error. 5'RACE template switching generated TCR cDNA, adding a universal primer site and UMIs. In TCRdb, the 5' RACE reads were re-called with MiXCR into one record per CDR3 protein. The table shows hundreds of thousands of distinct CDR3 sequences, with about 12% occurring only once. This entry is derived from a study of T cells after yellow fever vaccination. Study outcomes and limitations: Clonotypes appearing in both CD4 and CD8 compartments existed, and their share was small.

This CDR3 region has 11 residues. In germline, CDR1 is SGHRS, CDR2 YFSETQ. This TCR derives from a man aged 18 to 29 who received the YFV17D yellow fever vaccine. The J gene is TRBJ2-3, the V gene TRBV5-1; unclear D gene. The sample here was CD4+ T cells sorted from PBMCs, taken 15 days after the yellow fever booster vaccination. CDR3 nucleotides: TGTGCCAGCAGCGAAGGAGATACGCAGTATTTT. Protein sequence: CASSEGDTQYF. Full variable domain (missing parts from reference TRBV5-1 and TRBJ2-3): KAGVTQTPRYLIKTRGQQVTLSCSPISGHRSVSWYQQTPGQGLQFLFEYFSETQRNKGNFPGRFSGRQFSNSRSEMNVSTLELGDSALYLCASSEGDTQYFGPGTRLTVL.